This T cell receptor (beta chain) originates from a study of blood T cell repertoires in COVID-19. Clones were sequenced by immunoSEQ multiplex PCR, and TCRdb holds only the in-frame ones, with some missing. The sample lists 270,000 or so clones; roughly 80% were seen once. A Seattle source enrolled patients during active infection and followed them longitudinally. The sequence derives from a human donor with COVID-19, enrolled during active disease. The donor label of this sample is uncertain. The sample was peripheral blood.

The CDR3 here is CASSTRSQPQHF. In DNA form, the CDR3 reads TGTGCCAGCAGCACCAGGTCCCAGCCCCAGCATTTT. V gene TRBV6-5 combines with J gene TRBJ1-5; D is unclear. CDR1 and CDR2 (germline): MNHEY, SVGAGI. The length of the CDR3 is 12 residues. The V gene lost 6 bases and the J gene lost 7 bases, with 10 bases spanning the gap.